This TCR beta chain comes out of a study of blood T cell repertoires in COVID-19. In germline, CDR1 is MDHEN, CDR2 SYDVKM. With 7 bases clipped from V and 5 bases from J, the junction kept 15 bases outside the gene matches. The CDR3 spans 18 residues. Under the authors' procedure: Reference gene primers were amplified, and this amplification served to estimate nucleated cell counts. Here immunoSEQ multiplex PCR was the method, and the copy in TCRdb shows in-frame clones only, minus some. V and J calls plus clone size are reproduced from that table; the DNA served to infer D and trimming. Of more than 200,000 clones in the sample, almost 90% were seen once.

The sequenced sample was peripheral blood. V usage is TRBV28 and J usage is TRBJ1-6, with 9 bases aligning to TRBD1. The receptor was derived from a woman aged 55-75 years with acute or convalescent COVID-19. CDR3 loop: CASTRDRAKLNHNSPLHF. CDR3 sequence (DNA): TGTGCCAGCACCCGGGACAGGGCCAAGCTTAACCATAATTCACCCCTCCACTTT. Full variable domain (rest looked up from reference TRBV28 and TRBJ1-6): DVKVTQSSRYLVKRTGEKVFLECVQDMDHENMFWYRQDPGLGLRLIYFSYDVKMKEKGDIPEGYSVSREKKERFSLILESASTNQTSMYLCASTRDRAKLNHNSPLHFGNGTRLTVT.